The clone carrying this T cell receptor beta chain is medium-sized within its sample. The sample is drawn from a study of prognosis after radiotherapy for stage I lung cancer. As for the study in general: Enrollment of stage I non-small cell lung cancer patients ran from April 2018 to early 2019.

All patients were node-negative on CT and PET/CT, without prior chemotherapy, radiotherapy or other malignancies. Investigators drew around 6 milliliters of peripheral blood at each of two time points. The V and J ends lost 4 bases and 7 bases respectively, with 13 bases between them. The CDR3 spans 13 residues. Starting from genomic DNA, TCR beta CDR3 was amplified through two-round multiplex PCR. The use of primers specific to each TRBV and TRBJ gene characterized first-round PCR. Universal primers were used for second-round PCR. Each CDR3 protein gets one entry after TCRdb re-called the multiplex PCR reads with MiXCR. The data contain more than 15,000 distinct CDR3 sequences, roughly 45% of them singletons.

The V gene is TRBV12-3 or TRBV12-4, the J gene TRBJ1-2; D ambiguous. The sample here was PBMCs, taken before or after stereotactic body radiation therapy (not recorded which). The receptor was isolated from a donor over 45 with non-small cell lung cancer. CDR3 sequence (DNA): TGTGCCAGCAGTTCAGGAAGTCTAACTGGCTACACCTTC. It encodes CASSSGSLTGYTF.